This T cell receptor beta chain was captured by sequencing in a study of identical twins. Remarks on this clonotype: Antigen specificity is unknown.

cDNA molecules carried unique molecular identifiers, and template switching added a universal primer site. TCRdb used MiXCR to reprocess the 5' RACE reads, holding one entry per CDR3 protein. The table lists roughly 1.6 million distinct CDR3 sequences, under 35% of them singletons. General study findings and limits: There were fewer insertions in abundant cord blood beta clonotypes, but memory repertoires showed no such pattern. Invariant cells of the MAIT and iNKT types might have partly distorted the zero-insertion analyses. Out-of-frame alpha sequences common to twins were enriched for low generation probability.

V gave up 7 bases and J gave up 2 bases, with 13 bases separating them. Germline V CDR1 and CDR2: SQVTM, ANQGSEA. This CDR3 region has 13 residues. The TCR was taken from a newborn girl in good health. The rearrangement links TRBV29-1 to TRBJ2-3; D remains ambiguous. The specimen sequenced was cord blood. CDR3 nucleotide sequence: TGCAGCGCCGTAGGTGGGGTCACAGATACGCAGTATTTT. Its protein product is CSAVGGVTDTQYF.